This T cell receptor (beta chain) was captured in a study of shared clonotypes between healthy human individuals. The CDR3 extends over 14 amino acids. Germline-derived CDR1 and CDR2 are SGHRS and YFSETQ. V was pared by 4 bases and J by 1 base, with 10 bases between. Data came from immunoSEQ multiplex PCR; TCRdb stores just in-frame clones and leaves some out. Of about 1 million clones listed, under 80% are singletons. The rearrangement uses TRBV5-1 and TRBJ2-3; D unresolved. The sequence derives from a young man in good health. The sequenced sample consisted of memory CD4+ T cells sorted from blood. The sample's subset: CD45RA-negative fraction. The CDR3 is CASSLLVGTDTQYF. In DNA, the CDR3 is TGCGCCAGCAGCCTGTTGGTGGGCACAGATACGCAGTATTTT.